This T cell receptor (beta chain) was observed in a study of blood T cell repertoires in COVID-19 (dated by TCRdb to 2019 to 2021). Regarding the complete study: The collaborator samples originated in the United States, Italy and Spain and spanned the acute and convalescent phases of COVID-19. The prospective study material was composed of cDNA or gDNA derived from T cells, B-cell-depleted T cells, or PBMCs. The dataset comprised deeply sampled blood TCRbeta repertoires from subjects exposed to, actively infected with, or recovered from COVID-19. The repertoires were released in a freely available public database intended as a resource for research on the immune response to SARS-CoV-2. The samples were drawn from two sources: the first 160 participants of the ongoing ImmuneRACE study, and fewer than 1,500 subjects contributed by 6 global collaborators. A de-identified subject ID, COVID-19 status, age in years and sex were almost always included in the sample metadata. Where HLA class I and class II types were available, the types were taken from metadata supplied by the sample provider, not from assay-based typing.

The CDR3 starts with the cysteine, ends with the phenylalanine, and has 11 residues. The CDR3 DNA has 33 bases and is translated from base 1. V loses 6 bases at its end and J loses 11 bases; junction bases beyond the gene matches: 7. From the germline V gene, CDR1 is SQVTM and CDR2 is ANQGSEA. General conclusions and limits of the study: The quantity of clinical and demographic metadata differed by source and by participant and was supplied without curation.

Each collaborating institution followed its own protocols to collect whole blood in K2EDTA tubes. For TCRbeta analysis, collaborators shipped samples in one of three forms: frozen whole blood, isolated PBMCs, or DNA extracted from either of those sample types. Comments on this clone: The specificity of this receptor is unknown. Per-base qualities were not stored, and no clone one base away is much larger.

TCRbeta CDR3 regions were amplified from genomic DNA by means of the immunoSEQ Assay, a bias-controlled multiplex PCR. For the original study's pipeline: The number of nucleated cells in each sample was estimated from the amplification of reference gene primers within the assay. To quantify the absolute abundance of each unique TCRbeta CDR3 rearrangement, sequence reads were collapsed and filtered. For each sample, productive Simpson clonality was calculated as the square root of Simpson's diversity index over productive rearrangements. TCRdb limited this immuneACCESS table to in-frame rearrangements with V and J called. A share of clones is missing; checked studies link under half to unresolved V genes, and the rest is unexplained. V and J calls and clone size are copied from that table; D and trimming were computed from the DNA. For this sample there are about 160,000 clones; approximately 88% appear just once. The top ten hold approximately 3% of the sample.

The source of this sequence is a man between 60 and 70 years old with acute or convalescent COVID-19. The sequence links TRBV29-1 to TRBJ1-1; 9 junctional bases match TRBD1. The sample comprised peripheral blood. The CDR3: CSVGQGRVAFF. In nucleotide form, the sequence is TGCAGCGTCGGACAGGGGAGGGTGGCTTTCTTT.